What follows are 21 T cell receptor beta chains derived from one specimen sequenced in a study of T cells after yellow fever vaccination. TCRdb called the 5' RACE reads again in MiXCR, with one record for every CDR3 protein. This table holds 450,000 to 550,000 distinct CDR3 sequences, approximately 21% found once. The sample was PBMCs, taken 15 days after the yellow fever booster vaccination. Source of these receptors: a man aged 25-45 years who received the YFV17D yellow fever vaccine.

The sample holds many counts of this clonotype. V gene TRBV5-5 combines with J gene TRBJ2-1; 10 nucleotides align to TRBD2. V shed 0 bases, J shed 4 bases, and the junction held 4 bases outside the gene matches. Germline loops: CDR1 SGHKS, CDR2 YYEKEE (reference sequence). This CDR3 spans 16 amino acids. CDR3 coding DNA: TGTGCCAGCAGCTTGGTAGCGACTAGCGGGTACAATGAGCAGTTCTTC. Translating it yields CASSLVATSGYNEQFF.

The CDR3 reads CASSGGLSYEQYF. The CDR3 bases are TGTGCCAGCTCTGGGGGGCTATCATACGAGCAGTACTTC. This sequence joins TRBV18 and TRBJ2-7, with D perhaps given as TRBD1 or TRBD2 (6 bases each). V was clipped by 6 bases and J by 4 bases, with 13 bases between them. CDR3 size: 13 residues. The V gene's germline CDR1 is KGHSH and CDR2 LQKENI.

The chain joins TRBV25-1 to TRBJ2-7; D perhaps matches TRBD2 (6 bases). V lost 6 bases and J lost 3, with 9 bases in between. The CDR3 totals 12 residues. Germline loops: CDR1 MGHDK, CDR2 SYGVNS. In DNA, the CDR3 is TGTGCCAGCAGGAGGGACTTCTACGAGCAGTACTTC. This codes for CASRRDFYEQYF.

This chain connects TRBV10-3 to TRBJ2-7; 7 bases match TRBD1. The CDR3 has 13 amino acids. Losses at the gene ends were 11 bases for V and 7 bases for J; bases not matched to a gene: 14. Germline V gene sequence: CDR1 ENHRY, CDR2 SYGVKD. Here the CDR3 reads CALRQGPYVEQYF. Written as DNA, the CDR3 is TGTGCCCTGAGACAGGGACCCTACGTTGAGCAGTACTTC.

This clonotype was found a few times. The J gene is TRBJ2-6, the V gene TRBV7-2; unclear D gene. CDR1 and CDR2 (germline): SGHTA, FQGNSA. V shed 4 bases and J shed 2 bases, with 12 bases lying between them. CDR3 length equals 16 residues. The CDR3 nucleotides are TGTGCCAGCAGCTCACAGCTCGCCGCTGGGGCCAACGTCCTGACTTTC. Encoded protein: CASSSQLAAGANVLTF.

The V gene is TRBV20-1, the J gene TRBJ1-6; the match to TRBD1 covers 9 bases. CDR1 and CDR2 (germline): DFQATT, SNEGSKA (reference sequence). The CDR3 is 14 residues long. Trimming removed 1 base from V and 9 bases from J; junction bases left unmatched: 4. The CDR3 loop reads CSARAGQGSSPLHF. The CDR3 bases are TGCAGTGCTAGAGCGGGACAGGGAAGTTCACCCCTCCACTTT.

This sequence joins TRBV27 and TRBJ2-3; 9 positions match TRBD2. V lost 7 bases and J lost 1; bases outside the gene matches: 3. The germline gives CDR1 MNHEY, CDR2 SMNVEV (reference sequence). The CDR3 has 14 amino acids. In nucleotides, the CDR3 is TGTGCCAGCAATCCTAGCGGGGGCACAGATACGCAGTATTTT. Its translation: CASNPSGGTDTQYF.

This chain uses TRBV29-1 with TRBJ2-1, with 7 nucleotides matching TRBD2. The CDR3 length is 14 residues. V shed 7 bases, J shed 7 bases, and the junction held 13 bases outside the gene matches. Looked up from germline, CDR1 is SQVTM and CDR2 is ANQGSEA. The CDR3: CSGGVGLDGNEQFF. The CDR3 DNA reads as TGCAGCGGGGGGGTTGGACTAGACGGAAATGAGCAGTTCTTC.

This clonotype occurred a few times. The J gene is TRBJ2-3, the V gene TRBV28, with D maybe TRBD1 (5 bases). Germline CDR1 MDHEN, CDR2 SYDVKM. The CDR3 extends over 12 amino acids. V lost 10 bases and J lost 5, with 13 bases in between. CDR3 sequence: CAITDTVDTQYF. The CDR3 DNA reads as TGTGCCATTACGGACACCGTAGATACGCAGTATTTT.

There are a few counts of this clonotype. The chain employs TRBV5-4 and TRBJ2-1; D call uncertain. V lost 2 bases and J lost 6, with 9 bases in between. There are 13 residues in the CDR3. The V gene's germline CDR1 is SGHNT and CDR2 YYREEE (reference sequence). CDR3 nucleotides: TGTGCCAGCAGCTTAAGAACTATCAATGAGCAGTTCTTC. As protein: CASSLRTINEQFF.

V is TRBV12-3 or TRBV12-4 and J is TRBJ2-7; TRBD1 matches 9 bases. The CDR3 length is 14 residues. V was clipped by 6 bases and J by 4 bases; unmatched bases: 7. The chain's CDR3 is CASRKTGGSYEQYF. The CDR3 DNA follows: TGTGCCAGCAGGAAGACAGGGGGAAGTTACGAGCAGTACTTC.

The rearrangement joins TRBV3-1 to TRBJ2-2, with 8 bases aligning to TRBD2. This CDR3 has 20 residues. Germline loops: CDR1 LGHDT, CDR2 YNNKEL (reference sequence). J lost 8 bases, V lost 0 bases, and 20 bases had no gene match. CDR3 sequence (DNA): TGTGCCAGCAGCCAAGAAAAGCGGACGCTGCCGGGAGGGCCTTTGGGGGAGCTGTTTTTT. Translating gives CASSQEKRTLPGGPLGELFF.

Only a few counts were recorded for this clonotype. The CDR3: CASSLEGAGKNTEAFF. DNA for the CDR3: TGTGCCAGCAGTTTAGAAGGGGCAGGGAAGAACACTGAAGCTTTCTTT. The V call is TRBV12-3 or TRBV12-4, the J call TRBJ1-1, with a tentative D call TRBD1 (5 bases). The V end was cut by 1 base, the J end by 1 base, with 13 bases between. CDR3 length equals 16 residues.

This clonotype was seen only a few times. This chain uses TRBV4-1 with TRBJ1-2; no definite D call. This CDR3 comprises 14 residues. V was cut by 0 bases and J by 8 bases, with 13 bases left in between. Germline lookup yields CDR1 MGHRA and CDR2 YSYEKL. The CDR3 DNA reads TGCGCCAGCAGCCAAGATAATATAGTAGCCGGCTACACCTTC. This encodes CASSQDNIVAGYTF.

This clonotype came up a few times. DNA for the CDR3: TGTGCCAGCAGCCAAGGTCACACTGAAGCTTTCTTT. Translating gives CASSQGHTEAFF. J is TRBJ1-1 and V is TRBV14; D is undetermined. The CDR3 extends over 12 amino acids. Germline CDR1 is SGHDN and CDR2 is FVKESK. The V and J ends lost 1 base and 3 bases respectively, with 3 bases between them.

This rearrangement joins TRBV6-1 to TRBJ1-2; D possibly corresponds to TRBD1 (5 bases). The CDR3 spans 14 residues. V lost 6 bases to trimming and J lost 6 bases, with 17 bases between them. Germline assignment: CDR1 MNHNS and CDR2 SASEGT. CDR3: CASRRDGANNGYTF. The DNA of the CDR3 is TGTGCCAGCAGAAGGGACGGGGCCAATAATGGCTACACCTTC.

The chain combines TRBV5-1 with TRBJ2-7, with 7 nucleotides matching TRBD2. CDR3 size: 15 residues. Germline loops: CDR1 SGHRS, CDR2 YFSETQ. After removal of 5 bases from V and 3 bases from J, the junction contained 11 bases not matched to a gene. CDR3 DNA sequence: TGCGCCAGCAGAACCGTTCTGGGGGGGGGCTACGAGCAGTACTTC. Protein: CASRTVLGGGYEQYF.

This clonotype has just a few counts. The chain uses TRBV6-1 and TRBJ2-5, with TRBD2 matching 8 bases. CDR1 and CDR2 from the germline V gene are MNHNS and SASEGT. The V and J ends lost 5 bases and 5 bases, in that order; junction bases with no gene match: 7. The CDR3 contains 14 residues. The CDR3 DNA sequence: TGTGCCAGCAGTCGGACTAGCCCGGGGGAGACCCAGTACTTC. It yields the protein CASSRTSPGETQYF.

V and J are TRBV5-1 and TRBJ2-7; TRBD1 matches at 11 bases. The CDR3 is made up of 14 amino acids. V trimming: 4 bases; J trimming: 4 bases; junction bases outside the gene matches: 4. Looked up from germline, CDR1 is SGHRS and CDR2 is YFSETQ. CDR3 sequence: CASSMGQGEYEQYF. The DNA for the CDR3 is TGCGCCAGCAGCATGGGACAGGGGGAATACGAGCAGTACTTC.

This chain uses TRBV5-6 with TRBJ2-3; weak D call: TRBD1 (5 bases). Trimming left V 6 bases short and J 1 base short, with 15 bases between. This CDR3 is built from 15 residues. Per the germline V gene, CDR1 is SGHDT and CDR2 is YYEEEE. CDR3 nucleotide sequence: TGTGCCAGCATCTTCAGGGCCCGGGGCACAGATACGCAGTATTTT. Translation: CASIFRARGTDTQYF.

The J gene is TRBJ2-7, the V gene TRBV25-1; 12 bases match TRBD2. The V and J ends lost 10 bases and 4 bases, in that order; junction bases with no gene match: 11. The CDR3 has 15 amino acids. CDR1 and CDR2 (germline): MGHDK, SYGVNS. The CDR3 DNA is TGTGCCACTGAGCCTAGCGGGAGGGCCGCGTACGAGCAGTACTTC. The encoded protein is CATEPSGRAAYEQYF.